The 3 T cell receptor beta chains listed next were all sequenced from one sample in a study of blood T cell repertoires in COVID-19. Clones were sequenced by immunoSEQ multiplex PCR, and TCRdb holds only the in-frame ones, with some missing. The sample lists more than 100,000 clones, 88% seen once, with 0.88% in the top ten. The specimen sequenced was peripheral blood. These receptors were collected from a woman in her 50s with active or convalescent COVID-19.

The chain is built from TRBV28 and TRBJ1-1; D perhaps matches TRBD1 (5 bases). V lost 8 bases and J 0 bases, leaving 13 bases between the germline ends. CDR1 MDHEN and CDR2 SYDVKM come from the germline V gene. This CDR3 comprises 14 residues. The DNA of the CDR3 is TGTGCCAGCTGGGGCAGCAGATTGAACACTGAAGCTTTCTTT. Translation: CASWGSRLNTEAFF.

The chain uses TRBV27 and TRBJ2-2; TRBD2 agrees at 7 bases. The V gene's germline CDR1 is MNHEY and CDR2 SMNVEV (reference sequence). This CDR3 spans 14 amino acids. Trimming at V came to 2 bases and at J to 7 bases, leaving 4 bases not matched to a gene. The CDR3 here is CASSLVPGGGELFF. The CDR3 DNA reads TGTGCCAGCAGTTTAGTCCCGGGAGGCGGGGAGCTGTTTTTT.

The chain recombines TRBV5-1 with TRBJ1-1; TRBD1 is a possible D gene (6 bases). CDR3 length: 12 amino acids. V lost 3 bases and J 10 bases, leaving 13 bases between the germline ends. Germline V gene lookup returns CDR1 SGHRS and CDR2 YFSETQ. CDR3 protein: CASSWNRDTAFF. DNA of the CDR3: TGCGCCAGCAGCTGGAACCGGGACACAGCTTTCTTT.